This passage covers 18 T cell receptor beta chains from one sample sequenced in a study of cytomegalovirus exposure and HLA in healthy donors. 13 Jbeta primers and 60 Vbeta primers were used for the PCR. Profiled with immunoSEQ multiplex PCR; TCRdb holds only in-frame clones, not every one. This table holds around 140,000 clones, around 79% found once. Sequenced material: PBMCs. These receptors all come from a woman aged 40 to 55 in good health and CMV-seronegative.

The chain joins TRBV7-9 to TRBJ1-1; D is unresolved. The CDR3 length is 15 residues. Trimming took off 0 bases at V and 0 bases at J, with 8 bases between the two ends. Germline CDR1 reads SEHNR; CDR2 reads FQNEAQ (reference sequence). The CDR3 DNA sequence: TGTGCCAGCAGCTTAGCTGGCGGCATGAACACTGAAGCTTTCTTT. Amino acid sequence: CASSLAGGMNTEAFF.

The rearrangement uses TRBV6-6 and TRBJ2-3; TRBD1 matches 7 bases. Trimming took 5 bases from V and 2 from J; bases not matched to a gene: 7. This CDR3 region has 15 residues. CDR1 and CDR2 (germline): MNHNY, SVGAGI (reference sequence). CDR3 residues: CASSPIQGPTDTQYF. For the CDR3, the DNA is TGTGCCAGCAGTCCAATACAGGGGCCCACAGATACGCAGTATTTT.

V usage is TRBV25-1 and J usage is TRBJ2-1; D gene unclear. The CDR3 consists of 12 residues. Germline V gene data show CDR1 as MGHDK and CDR2 as SYGVNS. Trimming took 1 base from V and 6 from J, leaving 4 bases between them. The CDR3 region has the DNA TGTGCCAGCAGTGAATCCAGCAATGAGCAGTTCTTC. Its translation is CASSESSNEQFF.

This chain uses TRBV10-3 with TRBJ1-1; 8 nucleotides match TRBD1. The trim removed 4 bases at V and 4 bases at J, leaving 2 bases unmatched. The germline V gene has CDR1 ENHRY and CDR2 SYGVKD. This CDR3 is 13 amino acids long. Here the CDR3 DNA reads TGTGCCATCAGTGTCGACAGGGGCACTGAAGCTTTCTTT. Translating it yields CAISVDRGTEAFF.

The chain joins TRBV7-2 to TRBJ1-1, with 7 bases fitting TRBD1. The CDR3 covers 13 residues. In germline, CDR1 is SGHTA, CDR2 FQGNSA. J was trimmed by 7 bases and V by 6 bases; bases with no gene match: 8. DNA of the CDR3: TGTGCCAGCAGGACTCGGGACAGCTTTGAAGCTTTCTTT. Translating it yields CASRTRDSFEAFF.

This clone came up a few times. The chain couples TRBV4-1 to TRBJ1-1, with a possible D match to TRBD1 (6 bases). Germline V gene sequence: CDR1 MGHRA, CDR2 YSYEKL. This CDR3 comprises 14 residues. V lost 3 bases to trimming and J lost 7 bases, with 15 bases between them. For the CDR3, the DNA is TGCGCCAGCAGCCACGGGCAGGGGTTGGGTGAAGCTTTCTTT. It codes for CASSHGQGLGEAFF.

This chain joins TRBV4-1 and TRBJ1-6, with D hard to call. V lost 4 bases and J lost 10, with 14 bases in between. The germline gives CDR1 MGHRA, CDR2 YSYEKL. This CDR3 region has 14 residues. Here the CDR3 reads CASSPPHPGSPLHF. The CDR3 bases are TGCGCCAGCAGCCCCCCGCATCCGGGATCACCCCTCCACTTT.

V and J are TRBV5-6 and TRBJ1-1; 7 bases are a match to TRBD1. The CDR3 consists of 14 residues. V gave up 2 bases and J gave up 3 bases; unmatched junction bases: 4. The germline gives CDR1 SGHDT, CDR2 YYEEEE. DNA of the CDR3: TGTGCCAGCAGCTTAAAGGGGGCGTACACTGAAGCTTTCTTT. As protein: CASSLKGAYTEAFF. Full variable domain (remainder filled in from reference TRBV5-6 and TRBJ1-1): DAGVTQSPTHLIKTRGQQVTLRCSPKSGHDTVSWYQQALGQGPQFIFQYYEEEERQRGNFPDRFSGHQFPNYSSELNVNALLLGDSALYLCASSLKGAYTEAFFGQGTRLTVV.

The chain has TRBV4-1 and TRBJ2-1; D perhaps matches TRBD2 (5 bases). Per the germline V gene, CDR1 is MGHRA and CDR2 is YSYEKL. This CDR3 has 16 residues. Between the trimmed V and J ends, which lost 4 bases and 3 bases, there was a span of 16 bases. The CDR3 loop reads CASSRKIGEGYNEQFF. CDR3 bases: TGCGCCAGCAGCCGTAAGATAGGAGAGGGCTACAATGAGCAGTTCTTC.

This rearrangement joins TRBV5-1 to TRBJ2-7; TRBD1 agrees at 7 bases. With 2 bases clipped from V and 5 bases from J, the junction kept 7 bases outside the gene matches. CDR3 length: 14 residues. Germline V gene sequence: CDR1 SGHRS, CDR2 YFSETQ. CDR3 DNA: TGCGCCAGCAGCTTCGCACAGGGGCTGGACGAGCAGTACTTC. Residues: CASSFAQGLDEQYF. The full variable domain, its missing parts supplied by reference TRBV5-1 and TRBJ2-7, is KAGVTQTPRYLIKTRGQQVTLSCSPISGHRSVSWYQQTPGQGLQFLFEYFSETQRNKGNFPGRFSGRQFSNSRSEMNVSTLELGDSALYLCASSFAQGLDEQYFGPGTRLTVT.

This CDR3 is CASSEQYNEQFF. DNA of the CDR3: TGCGCCAGCAGTGAACAGTACAATGAGCAGTTCTTC. The rearrangement uses TRBV5-1 and TRBJ2-1; D is undetermined. This CDR3 comprises 12 residues. V lost 5 bases to trimming and J lost 4 bases, with 7 bases between them. The germline V gene has CDR1 SGHRS and CDR2 YFSETQ.

The chain employs TRBV6-5 and TRBJ1-2; D is ambiguous. CDR3 length equals 14 residues. CDR1 is MNHEY, CDR2 SVGAGI, per germline. Trimming took 6 bases from V and 5 from J, leaving 16 bases between them. CDR3 nucleotide sequence: TGTGCCAGCAGCCCGGTAACCTCGCATTATGGCTACACCTTC. It is translated as CASSPVTSHYGYTF.

This chain connects TRBV6-5 to TRBJ2-5; D perhaps matches TRBD1 (5 bases). Germline V lookup: CDR1 MNHEY, CDR2 SVGAGI. This CDR3 comprises 12 residues. Trimming removed 7 bases at V and 0 bases at J, with 6 bases between. This chain's CDR3 is CASTGNQETQYF. DNA for the CDR3: TGTGCCAGCACAGGGAACCAAGAGACCCAGTACTTC.

The chain has TRBV9 and TRBJ2-3; D possibly corresponds to TRBD2 (6 bases). This CDR3 comprises 16 residues. The germline V gene has CDR1 SGDLS and CDR2 YYNGEE. V lost 0 bases, J lost 4 bases, and 15 bases lay in between. This CDR3 is CASSVDERVGADTQYF. CDR3 nucleotide sequence: TGTGCCAGCAGCGTAGACGAGCGGGTAGGGGCAGATACGCAGTATTTT.

A word on this clone: Germline and junction disagree at one end, which may indicate a read error. The chain carries TRBV6-1 and TRBJ1-2, with D possibly being TRBD1 (5 bases). In germline, CDR1 is MNHNS, CDR2 SASEGT. The CDR3 sequence is 11 residues long. For the CDR3, the DNA is TGTGCCAGCAGTGAACGGTGGGACTTCAACTTC. It encodes CASSERWDFNF.

This chain uses TRBV6-6 with TRBJ1-2, with TRBD1 matching over 7 bases. This CDR3 is built from 16 residues. The J segment lost 5 bases and the V segment lost 6 bases, leaving 15 bases of the junction unmatched. Germline assignment: CDR1 MNHNY and CDR2 SVGAGI (reference sequence). The CDR3 DNA reads as TGTGCCAGCAGCAGACGCCAACGACAGGGCCCATATGGCTACACCTTC. Amino acids: CASSRRQRQGPYGYTF.

The chain has TRBV6-1 and TRBJ2-3, with a weak D call TRBD1 (5 bases). The CDR3 runs to 15 residues. The V gene lost 4 bases and the J gene lost 4 bases, with 15 bases spanning the gap. The germline CDR1 and CDR2 sequences are MNHNS and SASEGT. The CDR3, as DNA: TGTGCCAGCAGTGTGGTATCCAGGGTACCAGATACGCAGTATTTT. Protein sequence: CASSVVSRVPDTQYF.

The rearrangement links TRBV12-5 to TRBJ1-1; D is ambiguous. V was cut by 2 bases and J by 2 bases, with 6 bases left in between. This CDR3 comprises 13 residues. Germline V CDR1 and CDR2: LGHNT, FRNRAP. In DNA form, the CDR3 reads TGTGCTAGTGGTTTGTTCTTAAACACTGAAGCTTTCTTT. It codes for CASGLFLNTEAFF. Full variable domain (missing parts from reference TRBV12-5 and TRBJ1-1): DARVTQTPRHKVTEMGQEVTMRCQPILGHNTVFWYRQTMMQGLELLAYFRNRAPLDDSGMPKDRFSAEMPDATLATLKIQPSEPRDSAVYFCASGLFLNTEAFFGQGTRLTVV.